This entry is about one T cell receptor (beta chain). The record originates from a study of blood T cell repertoires in COVID-19. TCRdb's table, derived via immunoSEQ multiplex PCR, lists solely in-frame clones and lacks some. The sample lists 90,000 to 120,000 clones, 84% occurring once. V lost 3 bases, J lost 8 bases, and 8 bases lay in between. The CDR3 has 13 residues. The sample consisted of peripheral blood. The sequence derives from a human donor in a cohort sampled during active COVID-19. This chain uses TRBV12-3 or TRBV12-4 with TRBJ1-6, with D hard to call. Written as DNA, the CDR3 is TGTGCCAGCAGTTTGCACCGAGATTCACCCCTCCACTTT. Residues: CASSLHRDSPLHF.